This TCR beta chain derives from a study of post-analysis software for immune sequencing data. Regarding the study as a whole: Diversity measured as normalized Chao1 was significantly lower in multiple sclerosis patients than in controls. Comparison of patients with controls showed five TRBV segments more frequent in patients, TRBV5-6, TRBV5-1 and TRBV20-1 among them.

Trimming pared 5 bases from V and 7 bases from J, leaving 14 bases between. There are 13 residues in the CDR3. This clonotype has just a few counts. The antigen remains unidentified. Built from TCR beta cDNA, the libraries had unique molecular identifiers in them. With roughly 0.85 to 11 million T cells as the source, some 500,000 cDNA molecules resulted. TCRdb analysed the PCR reads with MiXCR anew, one entry per CDR3 protein. Of roughly 170,000 distinct CDR3 sequences in the sample, approximately 30% were seen once. The sequence was collected from a girl aged 5 to 17 with multiple sclerosis. The sequencing input was blood. This sequence joins TRBV12-3 or TRBV12-4 and TRBJ1-1, with D possibly being TRBD1 (6 bases). The CDR3 reads CASSRRGNDEAFF. The CDR3 nucleotides read TGTGCCAGCAGTCGCAGGGGTAATGATGAAGCTTTCTTT.